The rows below give T cell receptor beta chains drawn from one sample of a study of low-dose radiotherapy and immunotherapy resistance in tumors. From the reads, TCRdb called clonotypes with MiXCR, one entry per CDR3 protein. Of about 84,000 distinct CDR3 sequences in the sample, over 15% were seen once. The sequencing here drew on PBMCs, taken after low-dose radiotherapy plus immunotherapy. Receptor source: a male donor with prostate cancer. Both conserved end residues are part of each CDR3. Each record gives: CDR3 length, clone size, J gene, V gene, D gene, CDR3 DNA, CDR3 protein. A D gene is named only where the DNA matches it firmly. Clone size appears in some rows only: once, few, many, or a class for an expanded clone.

CDR3 length: 13
clone size: many
J gene: TRBJ2-4
V gene: TRBV7-9
D gene: NA
CDR3 DNA: TGTGCCAGCAGCTTAGGGTATGGTGACATTCAGTACTTC
CDR3 protein: CASSLGYGDIQYF

CDR3 length: 12
clone size: many
J gene: TRBJ2-1
V gene: TRBV29-1
D gene: TRBD1
CDR3 DNA: TGCAGCGTTGAAGAAGTGGGACAGGAGCAGTTCTTC
CDR3 protein: CSVEEVGQEQFF

CDR3 length: 17
clone size: many
J gene: TRBJ1-1
V gene: TRBV28
D gene: TRBD1
CDR3 DNA: TGTGCCAGCAGTGAGGCCGGGACAGGAGGCGTTAGGACTGAAGCTTTCTTT
CDR3 protein: CASSEAGTGGVRTEAFF

CDR3 length: 16
clone size: many
J gene: TRBJ1-2
V gene: TRBV7-2
D gene: TRBD1
CDR3 DNA: TGTGCCAGCAGCCCGACCCCCCCGACAGGGCAGGATGGCTACACCTTC
CDR3 protein: CASSPTPPTGQDGYTF

CDR3 length: 11
clone size: many
J gene: TRBJ2-7
V gene: TRBV29-1
D gene: NA
CDR3 DNA: TGCAGCGTTGAACAGGGGTTCGAGCAGTACTTC
CDR3 protein: CSVEQGFEQYF

CDR3 length: 17
clone size: NA
J gene: TRBJ2-1
V gene: TRBV5-6
D gene: TRBD2
CDR3 DNA: TGTGCCAGCAGCTTAGCCCTGGGACTAGCGCTAGGGGATGAGCAGTTCTTC
CDR3 protein: CASSLALGLALGDEQFF

CDR3 length: 14
clone size: medium-sized
J gene: TRBJ2-2
V gene: TRBV5-5
D gene: TRBD1
CDR3 DNA: TGTGCCAGCAGCAGACAGGGTACCACCGGGGAGCTGTTTTTT
CDR3 protein: CASSRQGTTGELFF

CDR3 length: 15
clone size: NA
J gene: TRBJ2-1
V gene: TRBV5-5
D gene: TRBD2
CDR3 DNA: TGTGCCAGCAGCCGGACTAGCGGGAGAAGGGATGAGCAGTTCTTC
CDR3 protein: CASSRTSGRRDEQFF

CDR3 length: 16
clone size: many
J gene: TRBJ2-1
V gene: TRBV5-6
D gene: TRBD1
CDR3 DNA: TGTGCCAGCAGCTTGCCCGGTGGAAGGGGGCGGAATGAGCAGTTCTTC
CDR3 protein: CASSLPGGRGRNEQFF

CDR3 length: 16
clone size: many
J gene: TRBJ2-1
V gene: TRBV4-3
D gene: TRBD2
CDR3 DNA: TGCGCCAGCAGCCCCGCCCCCAGCGGGAGGTTAAATGAGCAGTTCTTC
CDR3 protein: CASSPAPSGRLNEQFF

CDR3 length: 17
clone size: NA
J gene: TRBJ2-1
V gene: TRBV28
D gene: TRBD2
CDR3 DNA: TGTGCCAGCACGTCGCTCTCTAGCGGGGGAATTTCGGGTGAGCAGTTCTTC
CDR3 protein: CASTSLSSGGISGEQFF

CDR3 length: 14
clone size: many
J gene: TRBJ1-5
V gene: TRBV6-4
D gene: NA
CDR3 DNA: TGTGCCAGCAGCCGAGAGAGGGACGGACAGCCCCAGCATTTT
CDR3 protein: CASSRERDGQPQHF

CDR3 length: 15
clone size: NA
J gene: TRBJ2-7
V gene: TRBV11-2
D gene: TRBD2
CDR3 DNA: TGTGCCAGCAGCTTAGACGGGGGGGCCCGAAGCGAGCAGTACTTC
CDR3 protein: CASSLDGGARSEQYF

CDR3 length: 12
clone size: NA
J gene: TRBJ2-1
V gene: TRBV10-3
D gene: NA
CDR3 DNA: TGTGCCATCAGTGACCTCGGCGATGAGCAGTTCTTC
CDR3 protein: CAISDLGDEQFF

CDR3 length: 17
clone size: many
J gene: TRBJ2-1
V gene: TRBV7-9
D gene: NA
CDR3 DNA: TGTGCCAGCAGCTTAACGGGGCAGGGGACCCTTGACAATGAGCAGTTCTTC
CDR3 protein: CASSLTGQGTLDNEQFF

CDR3 length: 12
clone size: many
J gene: TRBJ1-2
V gene: TRBV7-2
D gene: NA
CDR3 DNA: TGTGCCAGCAGCCCAGGGTTGTACGGCTACACCTTC
CDR3 protein: CASSPGLYGYTF

CDR3 length: 15
clone size: many
J gene: TRBJ2-7
V gene: TRBV20-1
D gene: NA
CDR3 DNA: TGCAGTGCTAGACCTGTTGGGGAGCCAGCCTACGAGCAGTACTTC
CDR3 protein: CSARPVGEPAYEQYF

CDR3 length: 15
clone size: many
J gene: TRBJ2-7
V gene: TRBV10-3
D gene: NA
CDR3 DNA: TGTGCCATCAGTGAGTCCGGGAGATCACCCTACGAGCAGTACTTC
CDR3 protein: CAISESGRSPYEQYF

CDR3 length: 15
clone size: NA
J gene: TRBJ2-1
V gene: TRBV11-2
D gene: TRBD2
CDR3 DNA: TGTGCCAGCAGCTCGAGACTAGCGGGACTGGTTAATGAGCAGTTC
CDR3 protein: CASSSRLAGLVNEQF

CDR3 length: 17
clone size: many
J gene: TRBJ2-1
V gene: TRBV27
D gene: TRBD2
CDR3 DNA: TGTGCCAGCAGGGAACCCGGAGTAGCGGGAGACTTTAATGAGCAGTTCTTC
CDR3 protein: CASREPGVAGDFNEQFF

CDR3 length: 17
clone size: NA
J gene: TRBJ2-1
V gene: TRBV6-2/TRBV6-3
D gene: NA
CDR3 DNA: TGTGCCAGCAGTTATTTCAGGGGCAGGATATCCTACAATGAGCAGTTCTTC
CDR3 protein: CASSYFRGRISYNEQFF

CDR3 length: 16
clone size: many
J gene: TRBJ2-7
V gene: TRBV4-2
D gene: NA
CDR3 DNA: TGTGCCAGCAGCCAAGAGGGGACTGACAGCTCCTACGAGCAGTACTTC
CDR3 protein: CASSQEGTDSSYEQYF

CDR3 length: 16
clone size: many
J gene: TRBJ2-3
V gene: TRBV7-8
D gene: TRBD2
CDR3 DNA: TGTGCCAGCAGCTTAGAGGCGGGAGGGAGCACAGATACGCAGTATTTT
CDR3 protein: CASSLEAGGSTDTQYF

CDR3 length: 16
clone size: NA
J gene: TRBJ2-5
V gene: TRBV6-5
D gene: NA
CDR3 DNA: TGTGCCAGCAGTGACCGCGGGGGCGCTAGAAAAGAGACCCAGTACTTC
CDR3 protein: CASSDRGGARKETQYF

CDR3 length: 14
clone size: many
J gene: TRBJ1-4
V gene: TRBV4-1
D gene: NA
CDR3 DNA: TGCGCCAGCAGCCAAGATTCCCGTAATGAAAAACTGTTTTTT
CDR3 protein: CASSQDSRNEKLFF

CDR3 length: 13
clone size: many
J gene: TRBJ2-5
V gene: TRBV7-6
D gene: NA
CDR3 DNA: TGTGCCAGCAGCTTAATGGGGGCTGAGACCCAGTACTTC
CDR3 protein: CASSLMGAETQYF

CDR3 length: 14
clone size: many
J gene: TRBJ2-3
V gene: TRBV5-1
D gene: NA
CDR3 DNA: TGCGCCAGCAGCTTGATCGGGGACACAGATACGCAGTATTTT
CDR3 protein: CASSLIGDTDTQYF

CDR3 length: 18
clone size: many
J gene: TRBJ2-7
V gene: TRBV29-1
D gene: NA
CDR3 DNA: TGCAGCGTTGAAGATCGAAGACCCTCGACAACCGGGAACTACGAGCAGTACTTC
CDR3 protein: CSVEDRRPSTTGNYEQYF

CDR3 length: 15
clone size: many
J gene: TRBJ2-1
V gene: TRBV12-3/TRBV12-4
D gene: NA
CDR3 DNA: TGTGCCAGCAGAATAGGCAGGCCCGTTATCGATGAGCAGTTCTTC
CDR3 protein: CASRIGRPVIDEQFF

CDR3 length: 12
clone size: few
J gene: TRBJ2-5
V gene: TRBV6-4
D gene: NA
CDR3 DNA: TGTGCCATCAGTGGACCGGTCGGGACCCAGTACTTC
CDR3 protein: CAISGPVGTQYF

CDR3 length: 14
clone size: NA
J gene: TRBJ2-7
V gene: TRBV9
D gene: NA
CDR3 DNA: TGTGCCAGCAGCATCGACTACCCGCCCTCCGAGCAGTACTTC
CDR3 protein: CASSIDYPPSEQYF

CDR3 length: 14
clone size: many
J gene: TRBJ1-4
V gene: TRBV30
D gene: NA
CDR3 DNA: TGTGCCTGGAGTGATGGACGGTTCTGGGAAAAACTGTTTTTT
CDR3 protein: CAWSDGRFWEKLFF

CDR3 length: 13
clone size: many
J gene: TRBJ2-5
V gene: TRBV6-5
D gene: TRBD1
CDR3 DNA: TGTGCCAGCCGGGACAGTCGTCAAGAGACCCAGTACTTC
CDR3 protein: CASRDSRQETQYF

CDR3 length: 15
clone size: many
J gene: TRBJ2-7
V gene: TRBV6-2/TRBV6-3
D gene: NA
CDR3 DNA: TGTGCCAGCAGTTACCTATGGGGGAGCTCCTACGAGCAGTACTTC
CDR3 protein: CASSYLWGSSYEQYF

CDR3 length: 15
clone size: many
J gene: TRBJ2-7
V gene: TRBV7-2
D gene: TRBD2
CDR3 DNA: TGTGCCAGCAGCTTAGCCCAGCGGGGGACCTACGAGCAGTACTTC
CDR3 protein: CASSLAQRGTYEQYF

CDR3 length: 13
clone size: many
J gene: TRBJ2-2
V gene: TRBV18
D gene: NA
CDR3 DNA: TGTGCCAGCTCACCGGAGAACACCGGGGAGCTGTTTTTT
CDR3 protein: CASSPENTGELFF

CDR3 length: 16
clone size: many
J gene: TRBJ2-7
V gene: TRBV4-2
D gene: NA
CDR3 DNA: TGTGCCAGCAGCCAAGACCCGGGACTGATCCCTTTCGAGCAGTACTTC
CDR3 protein: CASSQDPGLIPFEQYF

CDR3 length: 16
clone size: many
J gene: TRBJ1-2
V gene: TRBV4-3
D gene: TRBD1
CDR3 DNA: TGCGCCAGCAGCCTACAGGCCTGGACAGGGGAGTCTGGCTACACCTTC
CDR3 protein: CASSLQAWTGESGYTF

CDR3 length: 15
clone size: NA
J gene: TRBJ1-1
V gene: TRBV4-2
D gene: TRBD1
CDR3 DNA: TGTGCCAGCTACCAAATATCAGGGGGACGAACTGAAGCTTTCTTT
CDR3 protein: CASYQISGGRTEAFF

CDR3 length: 15
clone size: NA
J gene: TRBJ1-2
V gene: TRBV28
D gene: NA
CDR3 DNA: TGTGCCAGCAGTTTAATCGGATCGGGCATCAGTGGCTACACCTTC
CDR3 protein: CASSLIGSGISGYTF

CDR3 length: 13
clone size: many
J gene: TRBJ2-7
V gene: TRBV29-1
D gene: NA
CDR3 DNA: TGCAGCGTTGAGACAGCCTCCTCCTACGAGCAGTACTTC
CDR3 protein: CSVETASSYEQYF

CDR3 length: 17
clone size: NA
J gene: TRBJ1-4
V gene: TRBV28
D gene: TRBD1
CDR3 DNA: TGTGCCAGCAGTTCGACAGGGGACAATCTGGCTAATGAAAAACTGTTTTTT
CDR3 protein: CASSSTGDNLANEKLFF

CDR3 length: 13
clone size: many
J gene: TRBJ2-3
V gene: TRBV2
D gene: NA
CDR3 DNA: TGTGCCAGCAGTTACCCGGGTGCAGATACGCAGTATTTT
CDR3 protein: CASSYPGADTQYF

CDR3 length: 15
clone size: few
J gene: TRBJ2-1
V gene: TRBV4-3
D gene: NA
CDR3 DNA: TGCGCCAGCAGCGCGTGGGCCCATACGAGCGATGAGCAGTTCTTC
CDR3 protein: CASSAWAHTSDEQFF

CDR3 length: 15
clone size: many
J gene: TRBJ1-2
V gene: TRBV7-8
D gene: NA
CDR3 DNA: TGTGCCAGCAGCTTAGATTGGGGCAGCTACTATGGCTACACCTTC
CDR3 protein: CASSLDWGSYYGYTF

CDR3 length: 17
clone size: NA
J gene: TRBJ2-7
V gene: TRBV7-9
D gene: NA
CDR3 DNA: TGTGCCAGCAGCTCCCGACAGAAAGACCCTTCTTCCTACGAGCAGTACTTC
CDR3 protein: CASSSRQKDPSSYEQYF

CDR3 length: 16
clone size: many
J gene: TRBJ2-3
V gene: TRBV29-1
D gene: NA
CDR3 DNA: TGCAGCGTTAGGGGATTCGGCCCAAGTGGGACAGATACGCAGTATTTT
CDR3 protein: CSVRGFGPSGTDTQYF

CDR3 length: 11
clone size: few
J gene: TRBJ1-2
V gene: TRBV28
D gene: NA
CDR3 DNA: TGTGCCAGCAGTTTCAATGCTGGCTACACCTTC
CDR3 protein: CASSFNAGYTF

CDR3 length: 12
clone size: many
J gene: TRBJ2-7
V gene: TRBV7-6
D gene: NA
CDR3 DNA: TGTGCCAGCAGCCATTCAGGCTACGAGCAGTACTTC
CDR3 protein: CASSHSGYEQYF

CDR3 length: 14
clone size: many
J gene: TRBJ2-7
V gene: TRBV29-1
D gene: NA
CDR3 DNA: TGCAGCGTCTCGAAGACCCCTTTGGGCCACGAGCAGTACTTC
CDR3 protein: CSVSKTPLGHEQYF

CDR3 length: 14
clone size: few
J gene: TRBJ2-1
V gene: TRBV5-1
D gene: NA
CDR3 DNA: TGCGCCAGCAGAAAGGGGGATTTATACAATGAGCAGTTCTTC
CDR3 protein: CASRKGDLYNEQFF

CDR3 length: 16
clone size: many
J gene: TRBJ2-2
V gene: TRBV29-1
D gene: NA
CDR3 DNA: TGCAGCGTTGAAGGAGGGGGAGACTTGAACACCGGGGAGCTGTTTTTT
CDR3 protein: CSVEGGGDLNTGELFF